Here is one TCR beta chain with its context. No antigen is known for it. The data originate from a study of cytomegalovirus exposure and HLA in healthy donors. Study-wide results and limits: Among the CMV-associated chains, a few were confirmed in vitro as specific for CMV antigens. Cytomegalovirus status was reportedly diagnosed by the classifier with high specificity and sensitivity. The study labeled 164 TCR beta chains cytomegalovirus-associated.

The study drew the donors from its approximately 120-subject validation cohort, separate from the roughly 710-subject first cohort. Assay: immunoSEQ multiplex PCR; the TCRdb copy retains only in-frame clones and omits some. This sample has 130,000 or so clones, with roughly 90% found just once. The germline gives CDR1 SGHVS, CDR2 FQNEAQ. This CDR3 comprises 17 residues. The V segment lost 1 base and the J segment 1 base; nucleotides outside the gene matches: 8. This clonotype originated in a young man in good health and CMV-seronegative. The sample was PBMCs. This chain joins TRBV7-8 and TRBJ2-3; 7 bases align to TRBD2. CDR3 sequence (DNA): TGTGCCAGCAGCTTAGGACTAGCTGGCGCCCGCACAGATACGCAGTATTTT. Amino acids: CASSLGLAGARTDTQYF. Using reference TRBV7-8 and TRBJ2-3 for the parts outside the CDR3, the full variable domain is GAGVSQSPRYKVAKRGQDVALRCDPISGHVSLFWYQQALGQGPEFLTYFQNEAQLDKSGLPSDRFFAERPEGSVSTLKIQRTQQEDSAVYLCASSLGLAGARTDTQYFGPGTRLTVL.